The entry that follows covers one T cell receptor (beta chain) sequence. Its antigen is not known. The data originate from a study of T cells expressing NK-cell markers. As for the study in general: HCMV serostatus: most of the eight sequenced donors positive, one negative. Broader study findings: These clonotypes also led the CD3+CD56-NKG2C+ fraction in a handful of donors.

TCRdb derives one entry per CDR3 protein from the 5' RACE reads, leaving out DNA. Its listing shows more than 400,000 distinct CDR3 sequences. The V gene's germline CDR1 is DFQATT and CDR2 SNEGSKA (reference sequence). The CDR3 has 15 residues. The V gene is TRBV20-1, the J gene TRBJ2-7; the TRBD2 assignment by TCRdb is unverifiable without DNA. The sample consisted of blood T cells: a sorted CD56 or NKG2C T cell subset, CD4+ or CD8+ T cells, or bulk PBMC T cells (not recorded which). This TCR came from a woman aged 18 to 75 in good health. The CDR3 is CSARGLAGGEDEQYF.